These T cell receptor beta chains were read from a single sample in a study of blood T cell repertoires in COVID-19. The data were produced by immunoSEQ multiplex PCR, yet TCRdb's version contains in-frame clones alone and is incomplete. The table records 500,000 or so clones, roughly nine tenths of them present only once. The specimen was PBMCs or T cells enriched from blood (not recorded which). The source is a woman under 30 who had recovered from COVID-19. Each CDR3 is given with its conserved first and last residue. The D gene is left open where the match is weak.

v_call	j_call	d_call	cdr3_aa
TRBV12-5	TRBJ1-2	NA	CASGLIGEAYGYTF
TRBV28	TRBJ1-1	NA	CASSLFPGLLGNTEAFF
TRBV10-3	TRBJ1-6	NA	CAISEYGVATDYNSPLHF
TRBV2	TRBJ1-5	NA	CASNGREDQPQHF
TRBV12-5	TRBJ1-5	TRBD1	CASGLGQGGRNQPQHF
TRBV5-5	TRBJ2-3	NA	CASSLAPGVGTDTQYF
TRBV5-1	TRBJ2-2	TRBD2	CASRKLAGPQQAGELFF
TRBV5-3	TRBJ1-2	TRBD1	CARNFGQGGDGYTF
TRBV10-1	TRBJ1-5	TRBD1	CASRSDRGENQPQHF
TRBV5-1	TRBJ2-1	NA	CASSIMGGEYNEQFF
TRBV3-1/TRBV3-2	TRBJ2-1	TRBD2	CASSPRGAGGSRNEQFF
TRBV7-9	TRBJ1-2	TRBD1	CASSLGDSRNYGYTF
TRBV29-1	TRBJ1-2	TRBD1	CIRIGVGGAGYGYTF
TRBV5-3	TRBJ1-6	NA	CARSARSQGSYNSPLHF
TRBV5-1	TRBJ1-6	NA	CASSPRGGINSPLHF
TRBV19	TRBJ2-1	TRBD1	CASSIQGDNEQFF
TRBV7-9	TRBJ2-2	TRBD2	CASSLRAGGRTGELFF
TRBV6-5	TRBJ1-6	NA	CASSIQGGSPLHF
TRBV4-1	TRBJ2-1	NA	CASSQPRRGSSYNEQFF
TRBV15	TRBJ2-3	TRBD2	CATSRGTSGGVTDTQYF
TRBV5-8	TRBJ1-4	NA	CASISTGATNEKLFF
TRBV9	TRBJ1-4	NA	CASSMTDTNEKLFF
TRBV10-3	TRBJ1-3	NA	CAISVFPGSGNTIYF
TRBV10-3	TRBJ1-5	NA	CAISDIDQPQHF
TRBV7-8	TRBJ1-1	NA	CASSLNYAEGDAEAFF
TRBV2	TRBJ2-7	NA	CASIQGYEQYF
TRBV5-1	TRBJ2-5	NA	CASRRSGEETQYF
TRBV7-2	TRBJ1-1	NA	CASSLNGQQSTEAFF
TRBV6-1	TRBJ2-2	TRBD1	CASSQDRGRSAGELFF
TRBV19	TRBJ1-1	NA	CASSILRETEAFF
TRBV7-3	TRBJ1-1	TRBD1	CASSSTGGDTEAFF
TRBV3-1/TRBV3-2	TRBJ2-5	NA	CASSPDGETQYF
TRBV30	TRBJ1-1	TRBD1	CAWDGQGRTEAFF
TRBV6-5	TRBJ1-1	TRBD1	CASSFSDRGDGEAFF
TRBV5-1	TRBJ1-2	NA	CARKKKGGKSGYTF
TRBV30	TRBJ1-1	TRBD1	CAWSGFPTGDTEAFF
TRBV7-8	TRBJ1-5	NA	CASSPEADDQPQHF
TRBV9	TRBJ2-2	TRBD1	CASSPRGDRDTGELFF
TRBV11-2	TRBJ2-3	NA	CASSFGRVTDTQYF
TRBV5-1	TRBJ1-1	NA	CASSPGSEDTEAFF
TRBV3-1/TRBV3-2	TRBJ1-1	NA	CASSQVEEDTEAFF
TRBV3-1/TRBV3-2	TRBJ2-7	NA	CASSQDDIEQYF
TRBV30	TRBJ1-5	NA	CAWSVREANQPQHF
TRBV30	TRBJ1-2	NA	CASLYRVRGYTF
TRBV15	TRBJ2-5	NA	CATSRVGQRGTQYF
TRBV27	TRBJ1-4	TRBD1	CASSPGQGKLFF
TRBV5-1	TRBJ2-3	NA	CASSHPTTDTQYF
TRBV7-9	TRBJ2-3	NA	CASSPSGGGETDTQYF
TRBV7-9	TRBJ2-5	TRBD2	CASSLAGGKTQYF
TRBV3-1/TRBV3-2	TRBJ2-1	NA	CASSALLSSYNEQFF
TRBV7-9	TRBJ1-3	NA	CASSPSGETGNTIYF
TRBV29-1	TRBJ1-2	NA	CSVSDSGLYGYTF
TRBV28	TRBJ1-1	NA	CASSLVQGYTEAFF
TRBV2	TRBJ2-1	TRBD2	CASRSGGAYNEQFF
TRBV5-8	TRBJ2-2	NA	CATTRGGATGELFF
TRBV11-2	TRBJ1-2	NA	CASSPDKANYGYTF
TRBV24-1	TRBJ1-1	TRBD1	CATEGQANTEAFF